Following are 10 T cell receptor beta chains from one sample sequenced in a study of control samples from healthy donors and cancer patients. TCRdb's copy holds only in-frame clones and misses some; the assay was immunoSEQ multiplex PCR. The table for this sample gives about 190,000 clones. Source material: blood. These receptors all come from a woman aged 25 to 45 in good health.

The chain has TRBV30 and TRBJ1-1, with D unresolved. The CDR3 sequence is 11 residues long. Germline-derived CDR1 and CDR2 are GTSNPN and SVGIG (reference sequence). The V and J ends lost 0 bases and 4 bases respectively, with 3 bases between them. Written as DNA, the CDR3 is TGTGCCTGGAGTGTAAGCACTGAAGCTTTCTTT. It yields the protein CAWSVSTEAFF.

This rearrangement joins TRBV2 to TRBJ2-2, with TRBD1 as a possible D gene (5 bases). CDR1 and CDR2 (germline): SNHLY, FYNNEI. V was clipped by 3 bases and J by 1 base, with 12 bases between them. This CDR3 contains 16 residues. The CDR3, as DNA: TGTGCCAGCAGTGATTTGGGGCCCGAGAACACCGGGGAGCTGTTTTTT. This sequence encodes CASSDLGPENTGELFF.

The chain combines TRBV5-1 with TRBJ2-1, with 12 bases fitting TRBD2. The ends lost 1 base at V and 4 bases at J; junction bases unmatched: 12. Germline V gives CDR1 SGHRS, CDR2 YFSETQ. This CDR3 is built from 19 residues. CDR3 region: CASSLSGLAGLWPYNEQFF. For the CDR3, the DNA is TGCGCCAGCAGCTTGTCGGGACTAGCGGGTTTATGGCCTTACAATGAGCAGTTCTTC.

The rearrangement uses TRBV24-1 and TRBJ2-1; D is unresolved. Trimming cost V 7 bases and J 0 bases, with 3 bases left between them. Germline V gene lookup returns CDR1 KGHDR and CDR2 SFDVKD. This CDR3 spans 12 amino acids. This chain's CDR3 is CATRSSYNEQFF. In DNA, the CDR3 is TGTGCCACCAGGAGCTCCTACAATGAGCAGTTCTTC.

The CDR3 DNA sequence: TGTGCCACCAGCATCACAGGGGATGGCAATCAGCCCCAGCATTTT. Amino acids: CATSITGDGNQPQHF. The chain uses TRBV15 and TRBJ1-5, with 7 bases identical to TRBD1. V shed 4 bases and J 2 bases; nucleotides not matched to a gene: 5. There are 15 residues in the CDR3. Germline V CDR1 and CDR2: LNHNV, YYDKDF (reference sequence).

The chain uses TRBV2 and TRBJ2-5; D unresolved. Germline V CDR1 and CDR2: SNHLY, FYNNEI. V lost 4 bases, J lost 3 bases, and 3 bases lay in between. CDR3 length: 11 amino acids. The CDR3 DNA sequence: TGTGCCAGCAGTGGAGAAGAGACCCAGTACTTC. Translated: CASSGEETQYF.

This chain links TRBV21-1 with TRBJ1-2. TRBV21-1 is termed a pseudogene. CDR3 length: 16 residues. In nucleotides, the CDR3 is TGTGCCAGCAGCAAAATTTCCGGGCCAGATAACTATGGCTACACCTTC. Its translation is CASSKISGPDNYGYTF.

The chain recombines TRBV29-1 with TRBJ1-1; the D is unclear. The germline gives CDR1 SQVTM, CDR2 ANQGSEA. The CDR3 has 13 residues. V was trimmed by 6 bases and J by 5 bases, leaving 16 bases between them. The CDR3 is CSVTRGKGTEAFF. The CDR3 DNA reads TGCAGCGTCACAAGAGGCAAAGGGACTGAAGCTTTCTTT.

The chain links TRBV19 to TRBJ1-1; TRBD1 agrees at 10 bases. V lost 1 base, J lost 5 bases, and 4 bases stayed unmatched. Germline values: CDR1 LNHDA, CDR2 SQIVND (reference sequence). This CDR3 region has 15 residues. The CDR3 region is CASSIGDRGRTEAFF. In DNA, the CDR3 is TGTGCCAGTAGTATAGGGGACAGGGGCAGGACTGAAGCTTTCTTT.

V usage is TRBV7-2 and J usage is TRBJ2-7; 13 bases line up with TRBD2. The germline CDR1 and CDR2 sequences are SGHTA and FQGNSA. The CDR3 sequence is 14 residues long. Trimming at V came to 5 bases and at J to 7 bases, leaving 5 bases not matched to a gene. Here the CDR3 DNA reads TGTGCCAGCAGCCCCACTAGCGGGGGGGGTGAGCAGTACTTC. Protein product: CASSPTSGGGEQYF.